Detailed here is one T cell receptor beta chain. The antigen remains unidentified. The data were taken from a study of beta chain features in type 1 diabetes. Every bit of the isolated RNA underwent reverse transcription, so sequencing read expressed TCRB transcripts. An average near 3.57 million reads came from naive, central memory and regulatory T cell samples. Clones were read by immunoSEQ multiplex PCR, and TCRdb kept only the in-frame ones, dropping some. The top ten hold 0.55% to 0.75% of the sample, which has about 150,000 clones, 8.1% seen once. Whole-study results and caveats: There was a possibility that cDNA sequencing over-represented cells with high TCR expression. Compared with healthy donors, patients appeared to share more similar naive, central memory and regulatory TCRB repertoires.

This CDR3 has 19 amino acids. Unmatched junction bases numbered 17, after V lost 4 bases and J lost 2 bases. Germline V CDR1 and CDR2: SGHTA, FQGNSA. The gene calls are TRBV7-2 and TRBJ2-7; 10 bases are shared with TRBD2. Sequenced input: central memory CD4+ T cells from blood. The TCR originated in a man younger than 35 in good health. This CDR3 reads CASSSNPPRLAGRPYEQYF. DNA for the CDR3: TGTGCCAGCAGCTCAAACCCCCCCCGACTAGCGGGCCGACCCTACGAGCAGTACTTC.